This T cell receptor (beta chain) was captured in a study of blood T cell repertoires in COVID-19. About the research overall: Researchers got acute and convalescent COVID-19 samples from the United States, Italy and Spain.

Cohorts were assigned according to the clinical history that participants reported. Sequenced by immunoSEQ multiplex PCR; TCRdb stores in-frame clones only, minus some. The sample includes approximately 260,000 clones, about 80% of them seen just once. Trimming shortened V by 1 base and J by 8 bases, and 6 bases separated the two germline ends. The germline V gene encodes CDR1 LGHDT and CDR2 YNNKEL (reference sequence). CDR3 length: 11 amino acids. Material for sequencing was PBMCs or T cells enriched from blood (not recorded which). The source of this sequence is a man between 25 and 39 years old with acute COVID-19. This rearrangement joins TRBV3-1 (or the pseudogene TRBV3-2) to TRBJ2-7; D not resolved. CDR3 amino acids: CASSQGAKQYV. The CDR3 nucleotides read TGTGCCAGCAGCCAAGGGGCGAAGCAGTACGTC.